Below are 29 T cell receptor beta chains sequenced from a single sample in a study of blood T cell repertoires in COVID-19. The repertoire was sequenced with immunoSEQ multiplex PCR; TCRdb's copy has only in-frame clones and lacks some. This sample has 150,000 to 200,000 clones; over 80% occur once, and the top ten carry about 5.3%. The sample consisted of peripheral blood. The receptors were sampled from a man aged 30-40 years with COVID-19, enrolled during active disease.

This chain connects TRBV20-1 to TRBJ1-5, with a weak D call TRBD1 (6 bases). Germline V gene lookup returns CDR1 DFQATT and CDR2 SNEGSKA (reference sequence). The CDR3 contains 11 residues. The V and J ends lost 6 bases and 11 bases respectively, with 14 bases between them. CDR3 protein: CSAGGPGAQHF. The CDR3, as DNA: TGCAGTGCCGGGGGGCCCGGGGCCCAGCATTTT.

V usage is TRBV9 and J usage is TRBJ1-2; 9 positions match TRBD1. This CDR3 comprises 17 residues. Germline V gene sequence: CDR1 SGDLS, CDR2 YYNGEE. The ends lost 0 bases at V and 6 bases at J; junction bases unmatched: 12. The DNA for the CDR3 is TGTGCCAGCAGCGTAGCTCCGGGACAGGGTTTAGAAAATGGCTACACCTTC. Amino acid sequence: CASSVAPGQGLENGYTF.

The chain recombines TRBV9 with TRBJ1-5, with 9 bases that match TRBD1. Germline V gives CDR1 SGDLS, CDR2 YYNGEE. V was pared by 2 bases and J by 2 bases, with 2 bases of the junction left unmatched. The CDR3 spans 15 residues. The CDR3 sequence: CASSVTGGGNQPQHF. The CDR3 nucleotides read TGTGCCAGCAGCGTGACAGGGGGTGGCAATCAGCCCCAGCATTTT.

This clone was seen only a few times. The chain couples TRBV13 to TRBJ2-3; the match to TRBD2 covers 10 bases. CDR3 size: 17 residues. J was trimmed by 4 bases and V by 4 bases; bases with no gene match: 11. Germline CDR1 reads PRHDT; CDR2 reads FYEKMQ (reference sequence). The CDR3 coding sequence is TGTGCCAGCAGCTCGGATAGCGGGGGGACCCCCGCAGATACGCAGTATTTT. Protein sequence: CASSSDSGGTPADTQYF.

The genes are TRBV7-2 and TRBJ2-5; 10 bases agree with TRBD1. CDR1 is SGHTA and CDR2 is FQGNSA in the germline V gene. J was trimmed by 5 bases and V by 4 bases; bases with no gene match: 13. This CDR3 has 17 residues. Written as DNA, the CDR3 is TGTGCCAGCAGCTCAAATCCCGGGACAGGGGTCGCGGAGACCCAGTACTTC. It codes for CASSSNPGTGVAETQYF. Full variable domain (remainder filled in from reference TRBV7-2 and TRBJ2-5): GAGVSQSPSNKVTEKGKDVELRCDPISGHTALYWYRQSLGQGLEFLIYFQGNSAPDKSGLPSDRFSAERTGGSVSTLTIQRTQQEDSAVYLCASSSNPGTGVAETQYFGPGTRLLVL.

This chain uses TRBV5-1 with TRBJ1-5, with 9 bases that match TRBD1. The ends lost 5 bases at V and 5 bases at J; junction bases unmatched: 8. Germline V gene data show CDR1 as SGHRS and CDR2 as YFSETQ. The CDR3 covers 15 residues. DNA of the CDR3: TGCGCCAGCAGTCCGGGACAGGGTTTTTATCAGCCCCAGCATTTT. This gives the protein CASSPGQGFYQPQHF.

V is TRBV28 and J is TRBJ2-7; 10 bases match TRBD2. With V trimmed by 5 bases and J by 4 bases, 5 bases remained unmatched. The V gene's germline CDR1 is MDHEN and CDR2 SYDVKM. The CDR3 sequence is 14 residues long. In DNA, the CDR3 is TGTGCCAGCAGTATGACTAGCGGGCGGTACGAGCAGTACTTC. It yields the protein CASSMTSGRYEQYF.

V is TRBV7-3 and J is TRBJ2-3, with a tentative D call TRBD1 (6 bases). Germline assignment: CDR1 SGHTA and CDR2 FQGTGA. The CDR3 is 13 amino acids. V gave up 3 bases and J gave up 4 bases, with 8 bases separating them. DNA for the CDR3: TGTGCCAGCAGCTTCGACAGGTCAGATACGCAGTATTTT. Residues: CASSFDRSDTQYF.

Note on this clone: The identical CDR3 is also encoded by other nucleotide sequences in the sample. V usage is TRBV18 and J usage is TRBJ1-1; 8 nucleotides line up with TRBD1. This CDR3 has 14 residues. The junction had 0 bases not matched to a gene; V was cut back by 2 bases and J by 1 base. Germline V CDR1 and CDR2: KGHSH, LQKENI. CDR3 DNA: TGTGCCAGCTCACCAGGGACAGGGAACACTGAAGCTTTCTTT. As protein: CASSPGTGNTEAFF.

This chain uses TRBV14 with TRBJ2-7; TRBD1 matches 9 bases. V shed 4 bases and J 2 bases; nucleotides not matched to a gene: 6. The V gene's germline CDR1 is SGHDN and CDR2 FVKESK. This CDR3 region has 15 residues. The CDR3 bases are TGTGCCAGCAGCCTGATTGACAGGGGGGCCTACGAGCAGTACTTC. As protein: CASSLIDRGAYEQYF.

This rearrangement joins TRBV29-1 to TRBJ2-7; 11 bases agree with TRBD2. CDR1 SQVTM and CDR2 ANQGSEA come from the germline V gene. With 2 bases clipped from V and 0 bases from J, the junction kept 6 bases outside the gene matches. This CDR3 is 16 amino acids long. CDR3 sequence (DNA): TGCAGCGTTGAACTAGCGGGGGGCCCCTCCTCCTACGAGCAGTACTTC. It specifies CSVELAGGPSSYEQYF.

This chain joins TRBV14 and TRBJ1-1; the match to TRBD1 covers 8 bases. The ends lost 7 bases at V and 1 base at J; junction bases unmatched: 2. The V gene's germline CDR1 is SGHDN and CDR2 FVKESK. This CDR3 has 13 amino acids. The DNA of the CDR3 is TGTGCCAGCACGGGACAGGCGAACACTGAAGCTTTCTTT. It is translated as CASTGQANTEAFF.

The chain carries TRBV9 and TRBJ1-5; D remains unclear. V lost 0 bases and J 1 base, leaving 11 bases between the germline ends. Germline V gene lookup returns CDR1 SGDLS and CDR2 YYNGEE. The CDR3 spans 16 residues. CDR3: CASSVGPGRSNQPQHF. In DNA form, the CDR3 reads TGTGCCAGCAGCGTAGGACCGGGTAGAAGCAATCAGCCCCAGCATTTT.

This clone was counted a single time. This chain joins TRBV10-3 and TRBJ2-7; TRBD1 aligns across 7 bases. J gave up 5 bases and V 7 bases, and 8 bases lay outside the gene matches. CDR3 length equals 13 residues. Germline values: CDR1 ENHRY, CDR2 SYGVKD. The CDR3 bases are TGTGCCATCAAGATAACAGGGGCGAACGAGCAGTACTTC. As protein: CAIKITGANEQYF.

Concerning this clone itself: The same CDR3 is also encoded by other DNA sequences in this sample. This chain uses TRBV5-1 with TRBJ2-2; tentatively, D is TRBD1 (6 bases). Per the germline V gene, CDR1 is SGHRS and CDR2 is YFSETQ. The V end lost 4 bases, the J end lost 2 bases, and 15 bases lay between the germline ends. The CDR3 is 16 amino acids. The CDR3 DNA reads TGCGCCAGCAGCCACTTGGACAGCCTCAACACCGGGGAGCTGTTTTTT. It translates to CASSHLDSLNTGELFF.

This rearrangement joins TRBV7-9 to TRBJ1-1, with unresolved D. The CDR3 covers 16 residues. CDR1 is SEHNR and CDR2 is FQNEAQ in the germline V gene (reference sequence). Trimming took 7 bases from V and 1 from J, leaving 19 bases between them. The CDR3 DNA is TGTGCCAGCACCGAAAGCCCTGGGCGACAGAACACTGAAGCTTTCTTT. Its translation is CASTESPGRQNTEAFF.

Concerning this clone: The sample carries other DNA sequences with the same CDR3. This chain links TRBV3-1 (or the pseudogene TRBV3-2) with TRBJ1-1, with D unclear. The CDR3 is 14 residues long. Germline V gives CDR1 LGHDT, CDR2 YNNKEL (reference sequence). Trimming removed 1 base at V and 1 base at J, with 7 bases between. Written as DNA, the CDR3 is TGTGCCAGCAGCCAAGGTACCGGGAACACTGAAGCTTTCTTT. Translation gives CASSQGTGNTEAFF.

The V and J genes are TRBV7-9 and TRBJ1-2; 9 bases agree with TRBD1. V dropped 1 base and J dropped 4; count of bases not matched to a gene: 1. This CDR3 region has 14 residues. The germline V gene encodes CDR1 SEHNR and CDR2 FQNEAQ (reference sequence). CDR3 region: CASSLGDRAYGYTF. In DNA form, the CDR3 reads TGTGCCAGCAGCTTAGGGGACAGGGCCTATGGCTACACCTTC.

The genes are TRBV18 and TRBJ2-7; 7 nucleotides line up with TRBD1. The CDR3 totals 14 residues. The trim removed 2 bases at V and 3 bases at J, leaving 4 bases unmatched. Germline V lookup: CDR1 KGHSH, CDR2 LQKENI. As DNA, the CDR3 is TGTGCCAGCTCACCAGGACAGGCAGACTACGAGCAGTACTTC. Translating gives CASSPGQADYEQYF.

V is TRBV6-5 and J is TRBJ2-2; 9 bases are shared with TRBD2. The germline CDR1 and CDR2 sequences are MNHEY and SVGAGI. Trimming removed 7 bases from V and 0 bases from J; junction bases left unmatched: 3. The CDR3 totals 15 residues. The DNA for the CDR3 is TGTGCCAGCACACCTAGCGGGACGAACACCGGGGAGCTGTTTTTT. Translation gives CASTPSGTNTGELFF.

The chain recombines TRBV4-2 with TRBJ2-7, with a tentative D call TRBD2 (6 bases). Germline V gives CDR1 LGHNA, CDR2 YNFKEQ. The CDR3 runs to 15 residues. Trimming stripped 1 base from V and 6 bases from J, with 16 bases between. The CDR3 region has the DNA TGTGCCAGCAGCCAAGTGACGGAGGGTCTACGCGAGCAGTACTTC. As protein: CASSQVTEGLREQYF.

The CDR3 is CASSPRSGGRETQYF. The CDR3 region has the DNA TGTGCCAGCTCACCAAGGTCAGGGGGCCGAGAGACCCAGTACTTC. The V gene is TRBV18, the J gene TRBJ2-5; 8 positions match TRBD1. This CDR3 spans 15 amino acids. Looked up from germline, CDR1 is KGHSH and CDR2 is LQKENI. The ends lost 2 bases at V and 4 bases at J; junction bases unmatched: 6.

The gene calls are TRBV18 and TRBJ2-3; weak D call: TRBD1 (6 bases). V was clipped by 4 bases and J by 2 bases, with 19 bases between them. The CDR3 covers 17 residues. Germline loops: CDR1 KGHSH, CDR2 LQKENI. CDR3 nucleotides: TGTGCCAGCTCACTCTACCGGGACACTCTAAACACAGATACGCAGTATTTT. Its protein product is CASSLYRDTLNTDTQYF. The full variable domain, with the rest looked up from reference TRBV18 and TRBJ2-3, is NAGVMQNPRHLVRRRGQEARLRCSPMKGHSHVYWYRQLPEEGLKFMVYLQKENIIDESGMPKERFSAEFPKEGPSILRIQQVVRGDSAAYFCASSLYRDTLNTDTQYFGPGTRLTVL.

V gene TRBV6-5 combines with J gene TRBJ2-2, with TRBD2 as a possible D gene (5 bases). CDR3 length: 13 amino acids. Germline loops: CDR1 MNHEY, CDR2 SVGAGI. The V gene lost 4 bases and the J gene lost 7 bases, with 10 bases spanning the gap. CDR3 sequence reads: CASSFSTSGELFF. The CDR3 coding sequence is TGTGCCAGCAGTTTTTCCACTAGCGGGGAGCTGTTTTTT.

The chain carries TRBV4-1 and TRBJ2-2; tentatively, D is TRBD2 (5 bases). V gave up 1 base and J gave up 4 bases, with 16 bases separating them. Germline-derived CDR1 and CDR2 are MGHRA and YSYEKL. This CDR3 spans 17 amino acids. CDR3 residues: CASSQGNGIRSTGELFF. The CDR3 nucleotides are TGCGCCAGCAGCCAAGGAAACGGGATCCGTAGCACCGGGGAGCTGTTTTTT.

This sequence joins TRBV4-3 and TRBJ2-1; D unclear. The CDR3 totals 14 residues. The germline V gene encodes CDR1 LGHNA and CDR2 YSLEER. With 2 bases removed from V and 7 bases from J, the gap between germline ends came to 12 bases. The CDR3 spells CASSQPYPQNEQFF. The CDR3 bases are TGCGCCAGCAGCCAACCCTACCCTCAAAATGAGCAGTTCTTC.

V is TRBV3-1 (or the pseudogene TRBV3-2) and J is TRBJ2-6; D gene ambiguous. V dropped 4 bases and J dropped 0 bases, with 7 bases sitting between them. CDR1 is LGHDT, CDR2 YNNKEL, per germline (reference sequence). This CDR3 spans 15 amino acids. The CDR3 region is CASSPGVSGANVLTF. Written as DNA, the CDR3 is TGTGCCAGCAGCCCGGGTGTCTCTGGGGCCAACGTCCTGACTTTC.

The genes are TRBV7-9 and TRBJ1-2; no clear D gene. CDR1 and CDR2 (germline): SEHNR, FQNEAQ (reference sequence). V dropped 3 bases and J dropped 1 base, with 6 bases sitting between them. This CDR3 has 13 residues. The CDR3 spells CASSFTHNYGYTF. The CDR3 region has the DNA TGTGCCAGCAGCTTTACACATAACTATGGCTACACCTTC.

This clone came up a few times. The rearrangement links TRBV19 to TRBJ2-7, with 7 bases aligning to TRBD1. Germline CDR1 is LNHDA and CDR2 is SQIVND (reference sequence). Germline trimming cut 1 base from V and 6 bases from J; bases unmatched to any gene: 9. The CDR3 extends over 15 amino acids. The CDR3 region has the DNA TGTGCCAGTAGTATAGGGAACAGGGGAGTTGGCGAGCAGTACTTC. Residues: CASSIGNRGVGEQYF.